The source of this TCR beta chain is a study of OX40 agonist ivuxolimab in advanced cancers. The CDR3 covers 13 residues. Germline lookup yields CDR1 LGHNA and CDR2 YNFKEQ. The trim removed 4 bases at V and 8 bases at J, leaving 6 bases unmatched. Repertoires were generated with immunoSEQ multiplex PCR, while TCRdb's copy carries only in-frame clones and drops some. The table records more than 30,000 clones, about 86% of them present only once. The sequence was obtained from an adult with an advanced solid tumor such as melanoma, head and neck, liver or kidney cancer. This rearrangement joins TRBV4-2 to TRBJ1-2, with 8 bases aligning to TRBD1. Sequenced material: CD4+ or CD8+ T cells sorted from blood, taken in a trial of the OX40 agonist ivuxolimab. The CDR3 bases are TGTGCCAGCAGCCTTTCCGGGACAGGCGGCTACACCTTC. Its translation: CASSLSGTGGYTF.